The 5 T cell receptor beta chains in this list originate from one sample, sequenced in a study of blood T cell repertoires in COVID-19. The method was immunoSEQ multiplex PCR; TCRdb's version includes in-frame clones alone and lacks a portion of them. This table holds roughly 200,000 clones, around 90% found once. The sequencing input was peripheral blood. These receptors originate from a man in his fifties or sixties with acute or convalescent COVID-19.

In its sample, this clone was seen once. V usage is TRBV12-2 and J usage is TRBJ1-5; the table calls TRBD1, which could not be checked here. TRBV12-2 is a pseudogene. The CDR3 has 21 residues. DNA of the CDR3: TGTGCAAGTCGCTTAATACTCGGGACAGGACGGCCGCGGCACCCCAATCAGCCCCAGCATTTT. Protein: CASRLILGTGRPRHPNQPQHF.

This sequence joins TRBV13 and TRBJ1-4; D not resolved. V shed 5 bases and J shed 0 bases, with 10 bases lying between them. Germline V gene lookup returns CDR1 PRHDT and CDR2 FYEKMQ (reference sequence). The CDR3 covers 15 residues. CDR3 protein: CASSRGRATNEKLFF. The CDR3 DNA sequence: TGTGCCAGCAGCAGAGGGCGTGCAACTAATGAAAAACTGTTTTTT.

This chain links TRBV29-1 with TRBJ1-1; D remains unclear. V gave up 4 bases and J gave up 0 bases, with 9 bases separating them. Germline CDR1 is SQVTM and CDR2 is ANQGSEA. CDR3 size: 13 residues. The CDR3 bases are TGCAGCGTTGGGGCAGGTATGAACACTGAAGCTTTCTTT. Encoded protein: CSVGAGMNTEAFF.

The chain joins TRBV27 to TRBJ1-2; D is unclear. This CDR3 contains 14 residues. Between the trimmed V and J ends, which lost 5 bases and 1 base, there was a span of 11 bases. The germline gives CDR1 MNHEY, CDR2 SMNVEV (reference sequence). The CDR3 nucleotides are TGTGCCAGCAGTCTAACCGGGTTTAACTATGGCTACACCTTC. Translating it yields CASSLTGFNYGYTF.

This clone has only one observation. The chain links TRBV4-1 to TRBJ2-2; D is perhaps TRBD1 (5 bases). CDR3 length: 16 amino acids. CDR1 and CDR2 (germline): MGHRA, YSYEKL. Trimming took 4 bases from V and 1 from J, leaving 13 bases between them. CDR3: CASSLQPGQNTGELFF. The CDR3 coding sequence is TGCGCCAGCAGCCTTCAGCCAGGACAGAACACCGGGGAGCTGTTTTTT.